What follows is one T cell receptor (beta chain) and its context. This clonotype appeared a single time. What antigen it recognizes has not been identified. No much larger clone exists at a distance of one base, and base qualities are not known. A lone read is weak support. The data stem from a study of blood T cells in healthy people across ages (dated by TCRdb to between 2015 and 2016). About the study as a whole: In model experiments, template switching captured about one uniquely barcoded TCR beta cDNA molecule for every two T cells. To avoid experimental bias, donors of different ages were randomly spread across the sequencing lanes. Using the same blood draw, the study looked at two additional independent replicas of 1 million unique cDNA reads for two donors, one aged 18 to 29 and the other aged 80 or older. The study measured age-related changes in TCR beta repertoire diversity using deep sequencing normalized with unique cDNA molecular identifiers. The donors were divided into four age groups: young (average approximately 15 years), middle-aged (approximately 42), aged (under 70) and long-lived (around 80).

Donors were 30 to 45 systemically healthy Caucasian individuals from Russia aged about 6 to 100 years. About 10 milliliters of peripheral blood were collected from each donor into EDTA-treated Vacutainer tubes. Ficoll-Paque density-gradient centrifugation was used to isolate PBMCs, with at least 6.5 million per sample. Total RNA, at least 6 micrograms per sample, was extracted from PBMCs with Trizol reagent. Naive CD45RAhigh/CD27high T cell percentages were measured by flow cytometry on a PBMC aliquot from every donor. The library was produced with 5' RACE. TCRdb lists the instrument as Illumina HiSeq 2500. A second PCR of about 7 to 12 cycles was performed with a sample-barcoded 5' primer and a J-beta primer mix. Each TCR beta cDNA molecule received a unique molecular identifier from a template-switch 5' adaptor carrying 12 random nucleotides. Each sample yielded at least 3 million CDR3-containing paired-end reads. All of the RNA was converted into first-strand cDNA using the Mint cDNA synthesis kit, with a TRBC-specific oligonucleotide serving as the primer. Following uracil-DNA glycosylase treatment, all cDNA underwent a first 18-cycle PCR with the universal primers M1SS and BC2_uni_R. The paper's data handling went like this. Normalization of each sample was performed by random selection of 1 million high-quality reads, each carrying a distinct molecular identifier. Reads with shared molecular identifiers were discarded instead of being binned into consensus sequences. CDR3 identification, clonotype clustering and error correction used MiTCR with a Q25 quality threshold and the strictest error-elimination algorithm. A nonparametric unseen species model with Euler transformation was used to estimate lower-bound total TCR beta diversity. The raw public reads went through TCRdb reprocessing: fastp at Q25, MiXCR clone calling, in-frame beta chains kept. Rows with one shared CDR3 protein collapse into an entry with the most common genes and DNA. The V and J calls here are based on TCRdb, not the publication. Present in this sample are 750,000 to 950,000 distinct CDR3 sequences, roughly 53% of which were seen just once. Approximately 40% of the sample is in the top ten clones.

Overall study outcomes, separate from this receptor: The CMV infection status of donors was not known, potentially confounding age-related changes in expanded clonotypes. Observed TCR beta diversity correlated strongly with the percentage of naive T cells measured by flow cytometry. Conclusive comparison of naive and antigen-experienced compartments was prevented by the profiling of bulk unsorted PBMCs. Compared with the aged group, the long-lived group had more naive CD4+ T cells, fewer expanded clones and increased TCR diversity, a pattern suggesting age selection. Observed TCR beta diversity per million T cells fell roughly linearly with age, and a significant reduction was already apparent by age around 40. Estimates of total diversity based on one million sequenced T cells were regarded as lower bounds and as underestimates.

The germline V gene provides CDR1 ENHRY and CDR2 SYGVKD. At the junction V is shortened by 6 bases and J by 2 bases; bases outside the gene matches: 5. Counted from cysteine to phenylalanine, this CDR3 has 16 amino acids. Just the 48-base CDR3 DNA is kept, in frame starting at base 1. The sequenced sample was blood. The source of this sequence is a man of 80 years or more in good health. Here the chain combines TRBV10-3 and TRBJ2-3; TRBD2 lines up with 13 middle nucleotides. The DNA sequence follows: TGTGCCATCAGGAATGGACTAGCGGGAGTCACAGATACGCAGTATTTT. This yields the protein CAIRNGLAGVTDTQYF.